The sequence of this TCR beta chain was determined in a study of T cell repertoires in cytomegalovirus infection. General study points: There were carriers of CMV plus the relevant HLA, and cumulative public TCR beta family frequency identified them.

V lost 3 bases and J 3 bases, leaving 11 bases between the germline ends. Germline CDR1 MNHEY, CDR2 SMNVEV (reference sequence). The CDR3 length is 14 residues. This clonotype showed up just a few times. Antigen unknown. TCRdb processed the reads anew with MiXCR; each CDR3 protein has one entry. Here the sample spans about 130,000 distinct CDR3 sequences, about 24% being singletons. The rearrangement links TRBV27 to TRBJ1-1; a possible D gene is TRBD1 (6 bases). The clonotype originates from a human donor in good health (CMV status not recorded). Some clones in this sample may be carry-over from other donors' samples. The specimen sequenced was PBMCs, sequenced either directly or after in vitro stimulation (not recorded which). The CDR3 reads CASSLTGSYTEAFF. Written as DNA, the CDR3 is TGTGCCAGCAGTTTGACAGGTTCCTACACTGAAGCTTTCTTT.